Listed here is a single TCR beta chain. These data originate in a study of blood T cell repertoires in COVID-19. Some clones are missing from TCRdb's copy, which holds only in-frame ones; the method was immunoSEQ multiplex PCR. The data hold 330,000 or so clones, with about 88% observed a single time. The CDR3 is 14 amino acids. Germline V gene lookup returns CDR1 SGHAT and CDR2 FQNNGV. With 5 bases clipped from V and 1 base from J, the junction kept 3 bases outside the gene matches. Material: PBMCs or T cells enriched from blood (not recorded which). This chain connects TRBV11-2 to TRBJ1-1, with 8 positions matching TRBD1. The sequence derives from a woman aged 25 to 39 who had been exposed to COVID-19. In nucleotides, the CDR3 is TGTGCCAGCAGCCCAGGGACAGGGAACACTGAAGCTTTCTTT. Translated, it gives CASSPGTGNTEAFF.